Sequencing of this T cell receptor (beta chain) was carried out in a study of T-cell reconstitution after alpha-beta-depleted transplantation in children. General study points: Two months or so post-transplant, alpha-beta T cells reportedly derived from several hundred expanded graft clones. At one year after transplant, newly produced T cells mostly accounted for T-cell counts and diversity. Several patients had high TCRbeta diversity at day 60; it came from surviving recipient T cells and thymic progenitors.

This clonotype was seen many times. The antigen is undetermined. TCRbeta library construction was performed incorporating unique molecular identifiers. A single record per CDR3 protein comes from TCRdb applying MiXCR to the PCR reads. The data contain 5,500 to 7,000 distinct CDR3 sequences, about 10% of them singletons. Trimming cost V 2 bases and J 5 bases, with 6 bases left between them. The germline gives CDR1 MNHNS, CDR2 SASEGT. The CDR3 has 12 amino acids. The sequences come from PBMCs, mostly from graft donor cells, collected 180 days after TCRalphabeta/CD19-depleted stem cell transplant. The origin of this receptor is a child younger than two who had a stem cell transplant for acute myeloid leukemia, so the T cells may come from the graft donor. The chain employs TRBV6-1 and TRBJ1-2; no clear D gene. CDR3 bases: TGTGCCAGCAGTGAAATTACTTATGGCTACACCTTC. Translation gives CASSEITYGYTF.